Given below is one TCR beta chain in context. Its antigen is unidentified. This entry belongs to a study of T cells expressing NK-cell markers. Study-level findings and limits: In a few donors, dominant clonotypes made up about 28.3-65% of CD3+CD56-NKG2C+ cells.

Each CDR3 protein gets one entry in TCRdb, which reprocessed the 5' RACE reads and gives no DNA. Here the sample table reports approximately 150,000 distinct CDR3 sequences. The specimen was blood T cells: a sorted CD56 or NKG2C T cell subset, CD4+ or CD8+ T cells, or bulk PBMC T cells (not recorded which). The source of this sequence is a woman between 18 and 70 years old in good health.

This CDR3 is CSVSRTTVSEQFF. The V call is TRBV29-1, the J call TRBJ2-1; TCRdb's D gene call, TRBD2, goes unchecked for lack of DNA. The CDR3 extends over 13 amino acids. Germline V gene data show CDR1 as SQVTM and CDR2 as ANQGSEA.